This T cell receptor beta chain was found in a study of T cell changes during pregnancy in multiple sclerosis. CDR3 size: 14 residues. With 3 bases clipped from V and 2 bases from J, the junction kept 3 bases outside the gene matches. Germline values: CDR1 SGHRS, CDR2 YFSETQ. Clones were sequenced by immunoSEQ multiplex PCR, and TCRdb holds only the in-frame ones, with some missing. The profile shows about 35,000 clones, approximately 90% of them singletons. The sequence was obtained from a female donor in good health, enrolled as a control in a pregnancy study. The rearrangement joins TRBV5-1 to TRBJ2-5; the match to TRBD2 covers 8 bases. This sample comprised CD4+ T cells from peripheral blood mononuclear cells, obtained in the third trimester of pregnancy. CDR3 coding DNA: TGCGCCAGCAGCTCCGCGGGGGGTCAAGAGACCCAGTACTTC. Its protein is CASSSAGGQETQYF. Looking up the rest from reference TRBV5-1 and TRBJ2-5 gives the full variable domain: KAGVTQTPRYLIKTRGQQVTLSCSPISGHRSVSWYQQTPGQGLQFLFEYFSETQRNKGNFPGRFSGRQFSNSRSEMNVSTLELGDSALYLCASSSAGGQETQYFGPGTRLLVL.